This TCR beta chain was sequenced for a study of OX40 agonist ivuxolimab in advanced cancers. About the study: People in dose escalation had one of these cancers: hepatocellular carcinoma, melanoma, renal cell or head and neck cancer.

This CDR3 comprises 13 residues. Germline values: CDR1 MNHEY, CDR2 SMNVEV (reference sequence). The germline V and J ends were trimmed by 10 bases and 0 bases, with 12 bases remaining between them. This clone was recorded only once. Method: immunoSEQ multiplex PCR; TCRdb's copy keeps in-frame clones and lacks some. The repertoire consists of tens of thousands of clones, with roughly 94% occurring once and the leading ten covering 15% to 19%. The source is an adult with an advanced solid tumor such as melanoma, head and neck, liver or kidney cancer. The V call is TRBV27, the J call TRBJ1-1; tentatively, D is TRBD1 (6 bases). Sequences were derived from CD4+ or CD8+ T cells sorted from blood, sampled in a trial of the OX40 agonist ivuxolimab. The CDR3: CATAGGLNTEAFF. CDR3 coding DNA: TGTGCCACCGCGGGGGGCCTGAACACTGAAGCTTTCTTT.